A single sample is the source of the 13 T cell receptor beta chains below, sequenced in a study of CD4 and CD8 cells across lung adenocarcinoma regions. Via MiXCR, TCRdb re-called the PCR reads, giving one row per CDR3 protein. The sample records around 9,800 distinct CDR3 sequences, about 53% being singletons. Input material: CD4+ T cells from the center of a lung tumor. The receptor source for this set is a male donor with lung adenocarcinoma. The CD4 and CD8 labels of this study may be unreliable.

In regard to this clonotype: This may come from a read error, since a much larger clone is one base off. The chain joins TRBV10-3 to TRBJ2-1; tentatively, D is TRBD2 (7 bases). The CDR3 sequence is 14 residues long. Germline V gene sequence: CDR1 ENHRY, CDR2 SYGVKD. V lost 6 bases and J lost 10, with 19 bases in between. CDR3 in DNA: TGTGCCATCAGCCCGCGGGGGCCCCAGGACGAGCAGTTCTTC. Encoded protein: CAISPRGPQDEQFF.

This clonotype was picked up a small number of times. This chain joins TRBV6-1 and TRBJ2-5; possibly TRBD2 for D (5 bases). Germline assignment: CDR1 MNHNS and CDR2 SASEGT. Between the trimmed V and J ends, which lost 5 bases and 7 bases, there was a span of 11 bases. This CDR3 comprises 12 residues. The CDR3 spells CASSPRGSTQYF. Written as DNA, the CDR3 is TGTGCCAGCAGTCCCCGGGGTTCGACCCAGTACTTC.

By share, this clonotype counts as medium-sized. CDR3 residues: CASSEDRGGTDTQYF. CDR3 DNA: TGTGCCAGCAGTGAAGACAGGGGGGGGACAGATACGCAGTATTTT. The rearrangement uses TRBV6-1 and TRBJ2-3; D possibly corresponds to TRBD1 (8 bases). Trimming pared 1 base from V and 3 bases from J, leaving 11 bases between. The CDR3 runs to 15 residues. Per the germline V gene, CDR1 is MNHNS and CDR2 is SASEGT.

This clonotype showed up many times. This rearrangement joins TRBV6-4 to TRBJ2-1; 11 bases align to TRBD2. CDR1 and CDR2 (germline): MRHNA, SNTAGT. This CDR3 region has 16 residues. Trimming removed 4 bases from V and 4 bases from J; junction bases left unmatched: 6. CDR3 sequence reads: CASSAFASGRYNEQFF. The CDR3 region has the DNA TGTGCCAGCAGTGCCTTCGCTAGCGGGAGGTACAATGAGCAGTTCTTC.

In this sample, this clonotype is medium-sized. This chain connects TRBV6-5 to TRBJ2-7; D possibly uses TRBD1 or TRBD2 (6 bases each). CDR3 size: 14 residues. The V gene's germline CDR1 is MNHEY and CDR2 SVGAGI. V lost 6 bases and J lost 0, with 12 bases in between. CDR3 region: CASRRGGSSYEQYF. DNA of the CDR3: TGTGCCAGCAGAAGAGGGGGGAGCTCCTACGAGCAGTACTTC.

With regard to this clonotype: At one boundary the junction diverges from the germline segment, which might be a read error. The chain couples TRBV12-3 or TRBV12-4 to TRBJ2-5, with D tentatively TRBD2 (7 bases). CDR3 length equals 17 residues. In nucleotides, the CDR3 is TGTGCCAGCGAGGGGGGGCCCGGAGGCCTAGGCACAGATACCCAGTATTTC. It codes for CASEGGPGGLGTDTQYF.

This rearrangement joins TRBV6-5 to TRBJ2-1, with a weak D call TRBD1 (5 bases). V was trimmed by 2 bases and J by 6 bases, leaving 11 bases between them. Germline CDR1 and CDR2: MNHEY and SVGAGI. The CDR3 is 14 residues long. The CDR3 nucleotides are TGTGCCAGCAGTTACCTGACAGAAGGCAATGAGCAGTTCTTC. Translated, it gives CASSYLTEGNEQFF.

Turning to this clonotype: Its ends do not fully match the called genes, so a read error is possible. V gene TRBV6-4 combines with J gene TRBJ2-3; D is unclear. Per germline, CDR1 MRHNA and CDR2 SNTAGT. CDR3 length equals 14 residues. CDR3 sequence (DNA): TGTGCGGGCAGTGGGTCTTCCCACCCGGATACCCAGTATTTT. Residues: CAGSGSSHPDTQYF.

The V call is TRBV27, the J call TRBJ2-1, with 9 bases fitting TRBD2. V shed 7 bases, J shed 8 bases, and the junction held 12 bases outside the gene matches. Germline CDR1 MNHEY, CDR2 SMNVEV (reference sequence). This CDR3 has 15 amino acids. The CDR3 loop reads CASNPLDSGRYEQFF. CDR3 bases: TGTGCCAGCAATCCCCTGGATAGCGGGAGATATGAGCAGTTCTTC.

As to this clonotype: Germline and junction disagree at one end, which may indicate a read error. The chain recombines TRBV6-1 with TRBJ2-1; 7 positions agree with TRBD1. The CDR3 is made up of 15 amino acids. Germline V CDR1 and CDR2: MNHNS, SASEGT. The CDR3 reads CASTPVRGTTDTQFF. CDR3 nucleotides: TGTGCCAGCACCCCGGTCAGGGGGACCACAGATACGCAGTTTTTT.

This clonotype ranks as medium-sized. A much larger clone is a single base away; this may be a read error. The rearrangement links TRBV6-1 to TRBJ2-1; D is possibly TRBD2 (5 bases). CDR1 is MNHNS, CDR2 SASEGT, per germline. The length of the CDR3 is 12 residues. V was shortened by 4 bases and J by 13 bases, with 14 bases between the two germline ends. The CDR3 sequence: CASSALLETQFF. As DNA, the CDR3 is TGTGCCAGCAGTGCGCTACTAGAGACCCAGTTCTTC.

As to this clonotype: The conserved phenylalanine or tryptophan normally closing the CDR3 is absent here, so this likely arose from a read error. The chain links TRBV7-2 to TRBJ2-1; 8 nucleotides agree with TRBD2. The J call may be mistaken, given a closer DNA end match to TRBJ2-7. CDR1 is SGHTA and CDR2 is FQGNSA in the germline V gene. CDR3 length equals 14 residues. The DNA for the CDR3 is TGTGCCAGCAGCCCCGGGGGGGGAAACAATGAGCAGTACTCC. It translates to CASSPGGGNNEQYS.

J is TRBJ2-4 and V is TRBV10-1; D may correspond to TRBD1 or TRBD2 (5 bases each). Per germline, CDR1 WNHNN and CDR2 SYGVQD (reference sequence). The CDR3 loop spans 14 amino acids. CDR3 protein: CAGLGDRDKDTQYF. The CDR3 region has the DNA TGCGCGGGGCTCGGGGACCGTGACAAAGACACTCAGTACTTC.